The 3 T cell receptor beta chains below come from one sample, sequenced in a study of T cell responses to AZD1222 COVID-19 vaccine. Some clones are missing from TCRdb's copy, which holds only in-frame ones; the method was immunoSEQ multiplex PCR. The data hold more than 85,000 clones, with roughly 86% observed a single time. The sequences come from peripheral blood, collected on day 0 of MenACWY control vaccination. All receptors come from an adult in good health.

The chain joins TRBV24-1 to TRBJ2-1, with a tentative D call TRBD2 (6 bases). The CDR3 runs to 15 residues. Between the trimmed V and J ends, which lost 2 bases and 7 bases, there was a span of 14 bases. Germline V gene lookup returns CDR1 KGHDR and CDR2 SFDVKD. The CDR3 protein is CATSDWRDEGNEQFF. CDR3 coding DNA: TGTGCCACCAGTGATTGGCGGGATGAGGGGAATGAGCAGTTCTTC.

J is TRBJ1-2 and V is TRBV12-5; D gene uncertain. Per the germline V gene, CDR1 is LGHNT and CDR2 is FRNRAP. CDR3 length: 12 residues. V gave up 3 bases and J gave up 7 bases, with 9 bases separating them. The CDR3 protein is CASGFEARGYTF. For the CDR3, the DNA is TGTGCTAGTGGTTTCGAAGCCCGTGGCTACACCTTC.

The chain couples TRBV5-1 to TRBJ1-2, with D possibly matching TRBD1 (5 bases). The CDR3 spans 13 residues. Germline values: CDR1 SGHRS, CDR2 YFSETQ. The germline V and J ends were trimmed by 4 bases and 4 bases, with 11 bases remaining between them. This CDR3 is CASSPHDSYGYTF. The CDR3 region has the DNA TGCGCCAGCAGCCCGCACGACAGCTATGGCTACACCTTC.